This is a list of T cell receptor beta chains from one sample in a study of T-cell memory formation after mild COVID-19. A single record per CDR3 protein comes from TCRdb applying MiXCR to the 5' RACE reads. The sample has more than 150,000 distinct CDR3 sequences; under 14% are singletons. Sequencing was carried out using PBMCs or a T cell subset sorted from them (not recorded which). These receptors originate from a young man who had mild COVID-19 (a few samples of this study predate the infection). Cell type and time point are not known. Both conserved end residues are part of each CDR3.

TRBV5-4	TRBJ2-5	CASGAVQETQYF
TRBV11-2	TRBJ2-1	CASSLDGFSGPREFF
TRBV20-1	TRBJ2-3	CSARGRGPDTQYF
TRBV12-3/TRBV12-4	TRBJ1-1	CASSTGTGVEAFF
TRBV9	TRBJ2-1	CASSPSGVAGYNEQFF
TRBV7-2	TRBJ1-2	CASHTGQPPNYGYTF
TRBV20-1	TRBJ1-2	CSASNPGYTF
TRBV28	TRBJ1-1	CASSWVVGTEAFF
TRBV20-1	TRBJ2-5	CSARDLVGHQETQYF
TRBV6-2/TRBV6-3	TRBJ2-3	CASSDPRGVPDTQYF